This is a list of T cell receptor beta chains from one sample in a study of pediatric ulcerative colitis. The method was immunoSEQ multiplex PCR; TCRdb's version includes in-frame clones alone and lacks a portion of them. The table shows tens of thousands of clones, with less than 90% occurring only once. Sequenced material: blood. The receptors were sampled from a boy aged 5-17 years with severe ulcerative colitis. Each CDR3 is given with its conserved first and last residue. The D gene is left open where the match is weak. A row's size may be missing; if present it is once, few, many or a size class.

v_call	clone_size	j_call	d_call	cdr3_aa	cdr3_nt
TRBV4-1	NA	TRBJ2-5	TRBD1	CASSPGQGKGEETQYF	TGCGCCAGCAGCCCCGGACAGGGGAAGGGCGAAGAGACCCAGTACTTC
TRBV4-1	NA	TRBJ1-2	NA	CASSQPQGFGHTF	TGCGCCAGCAGCCAGCCGCAGGGTTTCGGCCACACCTTC
TRBV13	NA	TRBJ2-1	TRBD2	CASSDPGTSPYNEQFF	TGTGCCAGCAGCGACCCCGGGACTAGCCCCTACAATGAGCAGTTCTTC
TRBV19	NA	TRBJ2-5	NA	CASRPQGSVETQYF	TGTGCCAGTAGGCCGCAGGGGAGCGTGGAGACCCAGTACTTC
TRBV19	NA	TRBJ2-1	NA	CASSIWDRALSGDEQFF	TGTGCCAGTAGTATATGGGATAGGGCTCTCAGTGGGGATGAGCAGTTCTTC
TRBV30	NA	TRBJ2-3	NA	CAWSWGASTDTQYF	TGTGCCTGGAGTTGGGGGGCTAGCACAGATACGCAGTATTTT
TRBV6-4	NA	TRBJ2-3	TRBD2	CASSEREGPDTQYF	TGTGCCAGCAGTGAGCGGGAGGGCCCAGATACGCAGTATTTT
TRBV2	NA	TRBJ1-2	NA	CASSETPANYGYTF	TGTGCCAGCAGTGAAACTCCGGCGAACTATGGCTACACCTTC
TRBV7-9	NA	TRBJ1-3	TRBD1	CASSSGTGSLANTIYF	TGTGCCAGCAGCTCCGGGACAGGATCTCTGGCAAACACCATATATTTT
TRBV19	NA	TRBJ2-7	NA	CASSPQIGAYEQYF	TGTGCCAGTAGTCCTCAAATCGGGGCCTACGAGCAGTACTTC
TRBV18	NA	TRBJ2-5	NA	CASFTWGSETQYF	TGTGCCAGCTTCACCTGGGGGTCAGAGACCCAGTACTTC
TRBV5-4	NA	TRBJ1-2	TRBD1	CASSLWTGTSGYTF	TGTGCCAGCAGCTTGTGGACAGGGACGTCTGGCTACACCTTC
TRBV10-2	NA	TRBJ2-6	TRBD2	CASSISSGYAPGANVLTF	TGCGCCAGCAGTATATCTAGCGGGTATGCCCCTGGGGCCAACGTCCTGACTTTC
TRBV5-4	once	TRBJ2-3	TRBD2	CASTLTNSSGRSTDTQYF	TGTGCCAGCACTCTCACCAATTCTAGCGGGAGGAGCACAGATACGCAGTATTTT
TRBV6-1	NA	TRBJ2-7	TRBD1	CASSEAWDRAYEQYF	TGTGCCAGCAGTGAAGCATGGGACAGGGCCTACGAGCAGTACTTC
TRBV2	NA	TRBJ2-1	NA	CASSEGGGTLYNEQFF	TGTGCCAGCAGTGAAGGGGGCGGGACCCTTTACAATGAGCAGTTCTTC
TRBV7-9	NA	TRBJ2-7	NA	CASSNHTVRSAGVYEQYF	TGTGCCAGCAGCAATCACACAGTACGTAGCGCGGGCGTCTACGAGCAGTACTTC
TRBV13	NA	TRBJ2-2	NA	CASSLSPGLLSNTGELFF	TGTGCCAGCAGCCTGTCCCCGGGACTGCTATCTAACACCGGGGAGCTGTTTTTT
TRBV5-6	NA	TRBJ2-6	NA	CASSLKDSGANVLTF	TGTGCCAGCAGCTTAAAAGACTCTGGGGCCAACGTCCTGACTTTC
TRBV29-1	NA	TRBJ2-1	TRBD2	CSVVGSGRGNEQFF	TGCAGCGTTGTGGGTAGCGGGAGGGGAAATGAGCAGTTCTTC
TRBV10-2	NA	TRBJ2-7	TRBD1	CASRETGFYEQYF	TGCGCCAGCAGAGAGACAGGGTTCTACGAGCAGTACTTC
TRBV6-5	few	TRBJ1-1	TRBD1	CASNAPGQGAYEAFF	TGTGCCAGCAATGCGCCGGGACAGGGGGCATACGAAGCTTTCTTT
TRBV4-1	NA	TRBJ1-5	NA	CASSHGQSNQPQHF	TGCGCCAGCAGCCACGGACAGAGCAATCAGCCCCAGCATTTT
TRBV19	NA	TRBJ1-5	NA	CASSRDSSNQPQHF	TGTGCCAGTAGTAGAGACAGTAGCAATCAGCCCCAGCATTTT
TRBV30	NA	TRBJ2-6	NA	CAWSGGANVLTF	TGTGCCTGGAGTGGAGGGGCCAACGTCCTGACTTTC
TRBV9	NA	TRBJ2-1	NA	CASSVAGSPYNEQFF	TGTGCCAGCAGCGTGGCAGGGAGTCCCTACAATGAGCAGTTCTTC
TRBV9	NA	TRBJ1-1	NA	CASSVEQAPNTEAFF	TGTGCCAGCAGCGTAGAACAGGCGCCGAACACTGAAGCTTTCTTT
TRBV7-3	few	TRBJ1-5	NA	CASSFLSGRRYQPQHF	TGTGCCAGCAGCTTCCTCTCAGGGCGGAGATATCAGCCCCAGCATTTT
TRBV4-1	NA	TRBJ2-7	NA	CASSQGLGSYEQYF	TGCGCCAGCAGCCAAGGGTTAGGCTCCTACGAGCAGTACTTC
TRBV2	NA	TRBJ2-2	TRBD1	CASKGAQTNTGELFF	TGTGCCAGCAAGGGGGCACAGACGAACACCGGGGAGCTGTTTTTT